One sample yielded the 19 T cell receptor beta chains listed below, sequenced in a study of T cell responses to AZD1222 COVID-19 vaccine. Profiling relied on immunoSEQ multiplex PCR, and the TCRdb table lists in-frame clones only, not all of them. The repertoire consists of about 140,000 clones, with 90% to 95% occurring once and the leading ten covering approximately 6.9%. Sequences were derived from peripheral blood, sampled 28 days after the second AZD1222 dose. These receptors were collected from an adult who received the AZD1222 COVID-19 vaccine.

CDR3 DNA sequence: TGTGCCAGCAGTGAAGACCGGGACATACGATGGAACACTGAAGCTTTCTTT. It encodes CASSEDRDIRWNTEAFF. The chain joins TRBV2 to TRBJ1-1; TRBD1 is a possible D gene (6 bases). CDR1 and CDR2 from the germline V gene are SNHLY and FYNNEI. There are 17 residues in the CDR3. V shed 1 base and J shed 1 base, with 16 bases lying between them.

The J gene is TRBJ2-5, the V gene TRBV24-1; the match to TRBD2 covers 7 bases. This CDR3 region has 15 residues. Trimming at V came to 9 bases and at J to 4 bases, leaving 13 bases not matched to a gene. Germline values: CDR1 KGHDR, CDR2 SFDVKD. The CDR3 DNA follows: TGTGCCACCGGGGGGGGAGCGGGGAGTCTAGAGACCCAGTACTTC. It encodes CATGGGAGSLETQYF.

This chain uses TRBV7-9 with TRBJ1-2; D perhaps matches TRBD1 (5 bases). Germline V gene sequence: CDR1 SEHNR, CDR2 FQNEAQ (reference sequence). Trimming removed 4 bases from V and 4 bases from J, with 16 bases in between. The CDR3 sequence is 15 residues long. The CDR3, as DNA: TGTGCCAGCAGCTCGTCGGGGGGGACCTCCTATGGCTACACCTTC. It codes for CASSSSGGTSYGYTF.

J is TRBJ2-1 and V is TRBV19; TRBD1 aligns across 8 bases. CDR1 and CDR2 from the germline V gene are LNHDA and SQIVND (reference sequence). The trim removed 3 bases at V and 4 bases at J, leaving 8 bases unmatched. CDR3 length: 16 amino acids. The CDR3 sequence: CASSMGGRGPYNEQFF. CDR3 DNA sequence: TGTGCCAGTAGTATGGGGGGCAGGGGGCCTTACAATGAGCAGTTCTTC.

V gene TRBV6-5 combines with J gene TRBJ1-1; D remains ambiguous. Germline values: CDR1 MNHEY, CDR2 SVGAGI. The V and J ends lost 4 bases and 1 base respectively, with 13 bases between them. The CDR3 is 15 amino acids. The CDR3 DNA sequence: TGTGCCAGCAGTTTGCGGGCAGTATGGAACACTGAAGCTTTCTTT. This codes for CASSLRAVWNTEAFF.

This clone was seen a single time. The rearrangement joins TRBV19 to TRBJ2-1, with TRBD1 as a possible D gene (6 bases). Trimming stripped 6 bases from V and 1 base from J, with 10 bases between. CDR3 length: 14 amino acids. Germline V gene data show CDR1 as LNHDA and CDR2 as SQIVND (reference sequence). The CDR3 reads CASRTGHSYNEQFF. DNA of the CDR3: TGTGCCAGTAGGACGGGACATTCCTACAATGAGCAGTTCTTC.

The rearrangement joins TRBV7-9 to TRBJ2-5; the D is unclear. The CDR3 contains 12 residues. CDR1 and CDR2 from the germline V gene are SEHNR and FQNEAQ (reference sequence). V shed 1 base and J shed 5 bases, with 5 bases lying between them. The CDR3 here is CASSLVDETQYF. The CDR3, as DNA: TGTGCCAGCAGCTTAGTAGATGAGACCCAGTACTTC.

V is TRBV6-6 and J is TRBJ1-3; TRBD1 matches at 7 bases. Germline loops: CDR1 MNHNY, CDR2 SVGAGI (reference sequence). Germline trimming cut 0 bases from V and 4 bases from J; bases unmatched to any gene: 6. The CDR3 has 16 residues. CDR3 nucleotide sequence: TGTGCCAGCAGTTACTCGAAGGCGGGACAGGGAAACACCATATATTTT. Translated, it gives CASSYSKAGQGNTIYF.

The CDR3 reads CASSLSSGRDGYEQYF. In DNA, the CDR3 is TGTGCCAGCAGCTTAAGTTCCGGCAGGGACGGCTACGAGCAGTACTTC. This chain connects TRBV7-2 to TRBJ2-7; the D gene could be TRBD1 or TRBD2 (5 bases each). Per the germline V gene, CDR1 is SGHTA and CDR2 is FQGNSA. This CDR3 comprises 16 residues. Trimming removed 2 bases from V and 3 bases from J, with 17 bases in between.

This clone was detected once. The rearrangement joins TRBV3-1 (or the pseudogene TRBV3-2) to TRBJ1-2; 7 nucleotides align to TRBD1. This CDR3 is built from 14 residues. With V trimmed by 3 bases and J by 5 bases, 6 bases remained unmatched. Per germline, CDR1 LGHDT and CDR2 YNNKEL (reference sequence). CDR3 loop: CASSHSLTGYGYTF. The CDR3, as DNA: TGTGCCAGCAGCCATTCTCTGACAGGGTATGGCTACACCTTC.

V gene TRBV7-9 combines with J gene TRBJ1-1, with D possibly TRBD1 on 6 matching bases. Trimming shortened V by 4 bases and J by 4 bases, and 10 bases separated the two germline ends. Looked up from germline, CDR1 is SEHNR and CDR2 is FQNEAQ (reference sequence). This CDR3 is built from 13 residues. The DNA for the CDR3 is TGTGCCAGCAGCTCGAGGGGGGCCACTGAAGCTTTCTTT. Translating gives CASSSRGATEAFF.

The chain's CDR3 is CAWNGPGELFF. In nucleotides, the CDR3 is TGTGCCTGGAATGGGCCCGGGGAGCTGTTTTTT. This rearrangement joins TRBV30 to TRBJ2-2; D is ambiguous. Trimming took off 4 bases at V and 6 bases at J, with 6 bases between the two ends. The CDR3 covers 11 residues. Germline CDR1 reads GTSNPN; CDR2 reads SVGIG (reference sequence).

The chain has TRBV11-3 and TRBJ1-3; D remains ambiguous. The germline V gene has CDR1 SGHNT and CDR2 YENEEA. Trimming left V 0 bases short and J 0 bases short, with 9 bases between. The CDR3 runs 16 residues. The CDR3 DNA reads as TGTGCCAGCAGCTTAGATGGCCGCTCCTCTGGAAACACCATATATTTT. It is translated as CASSLDGRSSGNTIYF.

V usage is TRBV9 and J usage is TRBJ1-4, with D tentatively TRBD1 (6 bases). This CDR3 has 15 amino acids. Trimming cost V 0 bases and J 3 bases, with 9 bases left between them. Germline loops: CDR1 SGDLS, CDR2 YYNGEE. DNA for the CDR3: TGTGCCAGCAGCGTAGGGCAGGGGTCTAATGAAAAACTGTTTTTT. Protein: CASSVGQGSNEKLFF.

V and J are TRBV7-2 and TRBJ1-6; perhaps TRBD1 as D (6 bases). CDR3 size: 17 residues. Trimming took 2 bases from V and 7 from J, leaving 18 bases between them. CDR1 and CDR2 (germline): SGHTA, FQGNSA. The CDR3: CASSLFPGGQPNSPLHF. In nucleotides, the CDR3 is TGTGCCAGCAGCTTATTTCCGGGGGGGCAGCCAAATTCACCCCTCCACTTT. The full variable domain, its missing parts supplied by reference TRBV7-2 and TRBJ1-6, is GAGVSQSPSNKVTEKGKDVELRCDPISGHTALYWYRQSLGQGLEFLIYFQGNSAPDKSGLPSDRFSAERTGGSVSTLTIQRTQQEDSAVYLCASSLFPGGQPNSPLHFGNGTRLTVT.

The chain employs TRBV7-9 and TRBJ2-2; D remains ambiguous. This CDR3 is 13 amino acids long. Germline V gene lookup returns CDR1 SEHNR and CDR2 FQNEAQ (reference sequence). Trimming took off 5 bases at V and 5 bases at J, with 9 bases between the two ends. This CDR3 reads CASSRGWTGELFF. DNA for the CDR3: TGTGCCAGCAGCCGTGGTTGGACCGGGGAGCTGTTTTTT. Full variable domain (remainder filled in from reference TRBV7-9 and TRBJ2-2): DTGVSQNPRHKITKRGQNVTFRCDPISEHNRLYWYRQTLGQGPEFLTYFQNEAQLEKSRLLSDRFSAERPKGSFSTLEIQRTEQGDSAMYLCASSRGWTGELFFGEGSRLTVL.

The chain joins TRBV11-3 to TRBJ1-1, with D perhaps TRBD1 (5 bases). From germline, CDR1 is SGHNT and CDR2 YENEEA. The CDR3 is made up of 15 amino acids. V was pared by 4 bases and J by 5 bases, with 17 bases between. This CDR3 reads CASSSEDVSGTEAFF. CDR3 bases: TGTGCCAGCAGCTCAGAGGATGTTTCAGGGACTGAAGCTTTCTTT.

V gene TRBV6-2 or TRBV6-3 combines with J gene TRBJ1-5; no firm D call. The CDR3 loop spans 14 amino acids. CDR1 and CDR2 from the germline V gene are MNHEY and SVGEGT. V lost 2 bases and J lost 3, with 8 bases in between. The CDR3 DNA reads as TGTGCCAGCAGTTACAGAGCCCACAATCAGCCCCAGCATTTT. It encodes CASSYRAHNQPQHF.

V is TRBV12-3 or TRBV12-4 and J is TRBJ1-1, with D hard to call. Trimming took off 3 bases at V and 7 bases at J, with 9 bases between the two ends. This CDR3 spans 12 amino acids. The CDR3: CASSFRAIEAFF. CDR3 sequence (DNA): TGTGCCAGCAGTTTTCGAGCGATTGAAGCTTTCTTT.